The T cell receptor (beta chain) described here comes from a study of Tregs in tolerant kidney transplant recipients. Turning to the study itself: Recipients received nonmyeloablative bone marrow transplants from related graft donors, with transient mixed chimerism.

Losses at the gene ends were 7 bases for V and 7 bases for J; bases not matched to a gene: 6. Germline CDR1 and CDR2: SNHLY and FYNNEI. The CDR3 totals 14 residues. This table comes from immunoSEQ multiplex PCR, and its TCRdb copy is limited to in-frame clones, with some not included. The sample yields tens of thousands of clones, under 95% seen once. This specimen was Tregs from blood, taken before the transplant. This clonotype originated in a human donor who received a combined kidney and bone marrow transplant. The chain uses TRBV2 and TRBJ1-3; TRBD1 aligns across 11 bases. This CDR3 reads CASTPDRGPNTIYF. CDR3 sequence (DNA): TGTGCCAGCACCCCGGACAGGGGGCCGAACACCATATATTTT.